The text below deals with one TCR beta chain. Its antigen is still unknown. The data were taken from a study of T cell responses to AZD1222 COVID-19 vaccine. Investigators merged groups given second doses at roughly 4 or roughly 12 weeks. Using immunoSEQ multiplex PCR, the repertoire was profiled, and TCRdb retains in-frame clones only, with some absent. Here the sample spans roughly 170,000 clones, 94% being singletons. Study-wide findings and caveats: All repertoire sampling was performed exclusively after the peak T cell response. Clonal diversity was possibly underestimated, and white British individuals and females predominated among donors.

The CDR3 has 11 residues. V was clipped by 7 bases and J by 5 bases, with 5 bases between them. CDR1 and CDR2 (germline): MDHEN, SYDVKM. V usage is TRBV28 and J usage is TRBJ1-4, with D unresolved. This TCR came from an adult who received the AZD1222 COVID-19 vaccine. The sequencing here drew on peripheral blood, taken 28 days after the second AZD1222 dose. The CDR3 nucleotides are TGTGCCAGCAAGGGAAATGAAAAACTGTTTTTT. Encoded protein: CASKGNEKLFF.